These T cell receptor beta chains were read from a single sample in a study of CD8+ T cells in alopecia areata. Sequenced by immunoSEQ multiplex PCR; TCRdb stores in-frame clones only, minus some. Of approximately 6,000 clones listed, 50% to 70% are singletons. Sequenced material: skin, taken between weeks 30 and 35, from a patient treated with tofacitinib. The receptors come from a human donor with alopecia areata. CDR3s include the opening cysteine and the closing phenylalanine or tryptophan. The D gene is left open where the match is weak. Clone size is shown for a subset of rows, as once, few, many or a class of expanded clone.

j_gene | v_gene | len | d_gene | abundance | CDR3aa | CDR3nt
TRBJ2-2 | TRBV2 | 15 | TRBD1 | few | CASSYRDRGTGELFF | TGTGCCAGCAGCTACCGGGACAGGGGGACCGGGGAGCTGTTTTTT
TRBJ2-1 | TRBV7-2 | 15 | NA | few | CASSLVQGEGGEQFF | TGTGCCAGCAGCTTAGTCCAGGGGGAGGGTGGGGAGCAGTTCTTC
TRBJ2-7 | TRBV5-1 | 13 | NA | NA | CASSGDLGDEQYF | TGCGCCAGCAGCGGGGACCTGGGGGACGAGCAGTACTTC
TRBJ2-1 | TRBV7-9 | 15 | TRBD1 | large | CASSRDRGLLGEQFF | TGTGCCAGCAGCCGGGACAGGGGGCTTCTTGGGGAGCAGTTCTTC
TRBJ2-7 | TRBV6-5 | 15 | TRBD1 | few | CASSSTKTGAYEQYF | TGTGCCAGCAGTTCCACTAAGACAGGGGCCTACGAGCAGTACTTC
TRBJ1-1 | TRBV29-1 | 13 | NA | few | CSVEQMGGTEAFF | TGCAGCGTTGAACAAATGGGGGGCACTGAAGCTTTCTTT
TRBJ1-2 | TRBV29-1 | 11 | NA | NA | CSVELGGGYTF | TGCAGCGTTGAACTGGGGGGTGGCTACACCTTC
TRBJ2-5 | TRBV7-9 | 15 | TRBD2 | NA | CASSLGSGDRETQYF | TGTGCCAGCAGCTTAGGAAGCGGGGATAGGGAGACCCAGTACTTC
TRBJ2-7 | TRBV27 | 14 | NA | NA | CASSPMGDFYEQYF | TGTGCCAGCAGTCCCATGGGGGATTTCTACGAGCAGTACTTC
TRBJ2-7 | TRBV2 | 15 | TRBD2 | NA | CASSTGTSGSYEQYF | TGTGCCAGCAGTACCGGGACTAGCGGGAGTTACGAGCAGTACTTC
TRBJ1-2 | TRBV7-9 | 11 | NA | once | CASSSLQGYTF | TGTGCCAGCAGCTCCCTACAGGGTTACACCTTC
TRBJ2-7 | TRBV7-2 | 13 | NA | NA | CASRFAGMNEQYF | TGTGCCAGCAGGTTCGCAGGGATGAACGAGCAGTACTTC
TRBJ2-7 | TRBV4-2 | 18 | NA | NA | CASSHALAQGRGVYEQYF | TGTGCCAGCAGCCACGCCTTAGCCCAGGGGAGAGGGGTCTACGAGCAGTACTTC
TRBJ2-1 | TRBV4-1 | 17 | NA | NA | CASSQPRLVRPYNEQFF | TGCGCCAGCAGCCAACCTCGACTAGTTCGTCCGTACAATGAGCAGTTCTTC
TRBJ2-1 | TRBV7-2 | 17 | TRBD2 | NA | CASSPRGGLNPYNEQFF | TGTGCCAGCAGCCCGCGCGGGGGGTTGAACCCCTACAATGAGCAGTTCTTC
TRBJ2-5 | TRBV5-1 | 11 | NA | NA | CASSFEETQYF | TGCGCCAGCAGCTTTGAAGAGACCCAGTACTTC
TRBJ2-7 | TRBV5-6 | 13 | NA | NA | CASSLGRNYEQYF | TGTGCCAGCAGCTTGGGCAGAAACTACGAGCAGTACTTC
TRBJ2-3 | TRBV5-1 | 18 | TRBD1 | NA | CASSPGTAVSGYPDTQYF | TGCGCCAGCAGCCCCGGGACAGCGGTATCCGGTTATCCAGATACGCAGTATTTT
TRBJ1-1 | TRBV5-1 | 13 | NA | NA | CASSLGGVTEAFF | TGCGCCAGCAGCTTGGGGGGGGTTACTGAAGCTTTCTTT
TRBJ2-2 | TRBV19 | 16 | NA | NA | CASSIWSTSLTGELFF | TGTGCCAGTAGTATTTGGTCGACCTCCCTTACCGGGGAGCTGTTTTTT
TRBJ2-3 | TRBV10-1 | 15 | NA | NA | CASSESGVTADTQYF | TGCGCCAGCAGTGAGTCTGGGGTCACCGCGGATACGCAGTATTTT
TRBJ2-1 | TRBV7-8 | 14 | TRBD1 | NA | CASSLTGTGDEQFF | TGTGCCAGCAGCTTAACCGGGACAGGGGACGAGCAGTTCTTC
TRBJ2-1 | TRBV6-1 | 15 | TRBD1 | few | CASQHTGGSIHEQFF | TGTGCCAGCCAGCACACAGGGGGCTCAATTCATGAGCAGTTCTTC
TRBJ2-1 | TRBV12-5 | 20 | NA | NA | CASGLVVSALAGISGNEQFF | TGTGCTAGTGGTTTGGTAGTATCGGCGCTAGCTGGAATTTCAGGGAATGAGCAGTTCTTC
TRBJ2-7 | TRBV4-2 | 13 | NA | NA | CASSLGLTYEQYF | TGTGCCAGCAGCTTGGGGCTGACCTACGAGCAGTACTTC
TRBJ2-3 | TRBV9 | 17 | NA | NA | CASSVEVGGPGRDTQYF | TGTGCCAGCAGCGTAGAGGTCGGGGGGCCGGGTCGGGATACGCAGTATTTT
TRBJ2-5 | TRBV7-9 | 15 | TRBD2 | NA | CASSFGLAGAETQYF | TGTGCCAGCAGCTTTGGACTAGCGGGAGCGGAGACCCAGTACTTC
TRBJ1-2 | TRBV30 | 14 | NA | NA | CAWSGRLENYGYTF | TGTGCCTGGAGTGGGAGGTTGGAGAACTATGGCTACACCTTC
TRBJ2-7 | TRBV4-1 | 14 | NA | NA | CASSQVPESYEQYF | TGCGCCAGCAGCCAAGTCCCAGAATCCTACGAGCAGTACTTC
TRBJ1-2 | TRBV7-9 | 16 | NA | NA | CASSPHPADFNYGYTF | TGTGCCAGCAGCCCCCACCCCGCAGATTTCAACTATGGCTACACCTTC
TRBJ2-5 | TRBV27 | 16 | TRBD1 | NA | CASSSKPGTGGETQYF | TGTGCCAGCAGTTCGAAACCCGGGACAGGGGGAGAGACCCAGTACTTC
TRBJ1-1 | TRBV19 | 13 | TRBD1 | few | CASSTQGDTEAFF | TGTGCCAGTAGCACTCAGGGGGACACTGAAGCTTTCTTT
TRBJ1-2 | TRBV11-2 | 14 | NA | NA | CASSSEQGSGGYTF | TGTGCCAGCAGCTCCGAACAGGGTAGTGGAGGCTACACCTTC
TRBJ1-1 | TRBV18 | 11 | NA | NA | CASSPGVEAFF | TGTGCCAGCTCACCAGGGGTTGAAGCTTTCTTT
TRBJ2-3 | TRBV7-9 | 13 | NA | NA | CASSPPVEDTQYF | TGTGCCAGCAGCCCGCCGGTAGAGGATACGCAGTATTTT